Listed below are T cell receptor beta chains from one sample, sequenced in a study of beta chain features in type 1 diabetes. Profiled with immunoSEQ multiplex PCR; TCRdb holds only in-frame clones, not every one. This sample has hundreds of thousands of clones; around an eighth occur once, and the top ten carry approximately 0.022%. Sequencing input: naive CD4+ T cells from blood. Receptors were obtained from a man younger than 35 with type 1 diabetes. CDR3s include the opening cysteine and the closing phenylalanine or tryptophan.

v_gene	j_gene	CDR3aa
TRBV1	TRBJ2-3	CTSSHRDTQYF
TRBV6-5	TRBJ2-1	CASSYSGSYNEQFF
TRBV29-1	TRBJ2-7	CSGTGTGNEQYF
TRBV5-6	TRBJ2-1	CASSVSTWGEQFF
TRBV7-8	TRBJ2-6	CASSLMRSGANVLTF
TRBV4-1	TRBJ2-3	CASSLHAGMSTDTQYF
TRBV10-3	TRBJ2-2	CAIRNDGELFF
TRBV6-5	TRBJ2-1	CASTRGPNNEQFF
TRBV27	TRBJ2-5	CASSLDQETQYF
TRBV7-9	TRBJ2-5	CAQGGGPETQYF
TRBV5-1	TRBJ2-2	CASSPEGTDTGELFF
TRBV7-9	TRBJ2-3	CASSRGLDTDTQYF
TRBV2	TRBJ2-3	CASGTSGVTDTQYF
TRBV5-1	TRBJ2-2	CASSVPGTANTGELFF
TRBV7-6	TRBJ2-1	CASSFGGGNEQFF
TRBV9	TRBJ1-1	CASSTGGGGTEAFF
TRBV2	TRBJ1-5	CASSEQGSHNQPQHF
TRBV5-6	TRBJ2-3	CASGGGTDTQYF
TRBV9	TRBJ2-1	CASSVDVLHSGNEQFF
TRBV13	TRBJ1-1	CASVRNTEAFF
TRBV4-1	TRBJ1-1	CASSHLGQKYTEAFF
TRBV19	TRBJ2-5	CASSGRAQETQYF
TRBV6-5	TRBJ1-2	CASSSPGQGDYGYTF
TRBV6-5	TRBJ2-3	CASSLLGSTDTQYF
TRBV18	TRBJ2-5	CASSPLKQTQETQYF
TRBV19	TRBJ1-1	CASTLGPSGTEAFF
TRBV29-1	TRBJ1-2	CSVARRSPGTGGYGYTF
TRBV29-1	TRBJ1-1	CSVEVDRDTGGTEAFF
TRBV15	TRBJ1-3	CATSTVKGGGDGNTIYF
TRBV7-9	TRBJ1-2	CASSLRGQNYGYTF
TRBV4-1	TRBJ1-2	CASSQGIGRYGYTF
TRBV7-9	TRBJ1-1	CASSLVEGNTEAFF
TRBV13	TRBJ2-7	CASARRGRTHEQYF
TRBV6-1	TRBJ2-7	CATLPRQLSYEQYF
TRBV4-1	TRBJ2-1	CASSQRSGGDNEQFF
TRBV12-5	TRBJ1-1	CASGLVVGRENTEAFF
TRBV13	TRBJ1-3	CASSSPATGTGNTIYF
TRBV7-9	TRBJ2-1	CASSLEASGISYNEQFF
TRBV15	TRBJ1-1	CATSRVRGQGDPFF
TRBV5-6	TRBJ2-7	CASRGHPSYEQYF
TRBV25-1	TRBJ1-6	CASSDGGSNSPLHF
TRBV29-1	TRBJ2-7	CSVRLLAGRPYEQYF
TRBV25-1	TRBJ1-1	CASSGIQSMNTEAFF
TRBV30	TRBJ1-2	CAWSVGRSYGYTF
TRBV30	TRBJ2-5	CAWSAWGGQGYQETQYF
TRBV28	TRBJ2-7	CASGGAGGYEQYF
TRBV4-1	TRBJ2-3	CASSPPRVPDTQYF
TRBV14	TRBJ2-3	CASSQGPPDTQYF
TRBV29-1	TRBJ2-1	CSVGRINAYNEQFF
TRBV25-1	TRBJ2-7	CASSLPGLASYEQYF
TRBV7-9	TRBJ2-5	CASTVDFGGTQYF
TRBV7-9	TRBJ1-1	CASSFQGAPTEAFF
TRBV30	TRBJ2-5	CAWSPQETQYF
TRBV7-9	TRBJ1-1	CASIPTSPGTEAFF
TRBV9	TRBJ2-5	CASSTNPPGTQYF
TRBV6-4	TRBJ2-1	CASSLDRGNFNEQFF
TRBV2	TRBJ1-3	CASSELSTSGNTIYF
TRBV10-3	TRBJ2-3	CAIGKRDTDTQYF